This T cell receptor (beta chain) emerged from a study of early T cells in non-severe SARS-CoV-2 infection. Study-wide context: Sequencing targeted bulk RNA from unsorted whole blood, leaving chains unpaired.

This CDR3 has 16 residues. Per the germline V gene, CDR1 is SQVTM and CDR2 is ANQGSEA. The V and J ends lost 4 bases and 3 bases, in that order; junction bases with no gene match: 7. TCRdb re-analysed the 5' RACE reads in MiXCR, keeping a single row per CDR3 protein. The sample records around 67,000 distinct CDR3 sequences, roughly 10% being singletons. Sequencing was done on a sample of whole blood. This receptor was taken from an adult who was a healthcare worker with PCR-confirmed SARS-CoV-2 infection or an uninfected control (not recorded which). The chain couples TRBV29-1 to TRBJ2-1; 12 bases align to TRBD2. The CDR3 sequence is CSVALRLAGVYNEQFF. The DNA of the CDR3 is TGCAGCGTTGCCCTCAGACTAGCGGGAGTCTACAATGAGCAGTTCTTC.